The present T cell receptor (beta chain) was sequenced within a study of blood T cells in healthy people across ages. It was with a sample-barcoded 5' primer and a J-beta primer mix that a second PCR of roughly 7 to 12 cycles was run. Every cDNA molecule carried a tag from a template-switch adaptor bearing 12 random nucleotides. Every sample gave at least 2.5 million paired-end reads containing CDR3. TCRdb re-called the 5' RACE reads through MiXCR, storing one row per CDR3 protein. The data hold about 830,000 distinct CDR3 sequences, with around 62% observed a single time. The specimen sequenced was blood. This receptor was obtained from a man aged 30 to 45 in good health.

The CDR3 is CASSPQTSGVYNEQFF. Here the CDR3 DNA reads TGTGCCAGCAGTCCCCAGACTAGCGGGGTCTACAATGAGCAGTTCTTC. V usage is TRBV12-3 or TRBV12-4 and J usage is TRBJ2-1; TRBD2 agrees at 11 bases. Trimming at V came to 5 bases and at J to 3 bases, leaving 6 bases not matched to a gene. The CDR3 has 16 residues.